Each of the 13 T cell receptor beta chains below was sequenced from the same sample in a study of blood T cell repertoires in COVID-19. Generated by immunoSEQ multiplex PCR, the TCRdb table keeps only in-frame clones and is missing some. The table records 9,000 to 15,000 clones, around three quarters of them present only once. The sample taken for sequencing was peripheral blood. The receptor source for this set is a man aged 60 to 75 with COVID-19, enrolled during active disease.

The chain combines TRBV14 with TRBJ2-2; 7 bases are a match to TRBD1. This CDR3 has 16 amino acids. Germline trimming cut 4 bases from V and 5 bases from J; bases unmatched to any gene: 10. Germline V gene sequence: CDR1 SGHDN, CDR2 FVKESK. The CDR3, as DNA: TGTGCCAGCAGCCCGAAGAGGGGGCTGTCGACCGGGGAGCTGTTTTTT. It is translated as CASSPKRGLSTGELFF.

This clone was observed a single time. V is TRBV5-3 and J is TRBJ2-7; 8 positions agree with TRBD1. TRBV5-3 is known as an ORF, though its function is uncertain. V lost 4 bases, J lost 2 bases, and 8 bases stayed unmatched. CDR3 size: 15 residues. CDR3 nucleotide sequence: TGTGCCAGAAGCAACCGGACAGGGAATCCCTACGAGCAGTACTTC. This sequence encodes CARSNRTGNPYEQYF.

This sequence joins TRBV24-1 and TRBJ2-1; 9 bases fit TRBD2. The V and J ends lost 4 bases and 5 bases, in that order; junction bases with no gene match: 8. The germline V gene encodes CDR1 KGHDR and CDR2 SFDVKD. The CDR3 consists of 16 residues. The DNA for the CDR3 is TGTGCCACCAGTGAGAGGGGGCTAGCGGGAAACAATGAGCAGTTCTTC. Translated: CATSERGLAGNNEQFF.

The J gene is TRBJ1-5, the V gene TRBV3-1 (or the pseudogene TRBV3-2), with D possibly matching TRBD1 (5 bases). The CDR3 spans 13 residues. Germline assignment: CDR1 LGHDT and CDR2 YNNKEL (reference sequence). The V end was cut by 4 bases, the J end by 5 bases, with 9 bases between. As DNA, the CDR3 is TGTGCCAGCAGCCCATTAGGGGATCAGCCCCAGCATTTT. As protein: CASSPLGDQPQHF.

The chain is built from TRBV6-5 and TRBJ1-3; the D gene is possibly TRBD1 (5 bases). The CDR3 has 13 amino acids. V lost 1 base and J lost 8, with 9 bases in between. The germline CDR1 and CDR2 sequences are MNHEY and SVGAGI. The CDR3 coding sequence is TGTGCCAGCAGTTACTGGGCGGGGGACACCATATATTTT. Translated, it gives CASSYWAGDTIYF.

This rearrangement joins TRBV28 to TRBJ2-1; the D gene is possibly TRBD2 (5 bases). The ends were cut back, 6 bases at V and 7 bases at J, with 22 bases in the middle. The CDR3 runs to 16 residues. Germline V CDR1 and CDR2: MDHEN, SYDVKM. This CDR3 reads CASSQLGPTTWNEQFF. The CDR3 bases are TGTGCCAGCAGCCAACTAGGCCCCACGACTTGGAATGAGCAGTTCTTC.

This clone was detected a few times. The chain recombines TRBV2 with TRBJ2-5; 8 bases align to TRBD1. CDR1 SNHLY and CDR2 FYNNEI come from the germline V gene. V shed 5 bases, J shed 4 bases, and the junction held 9 bases outside the gene matches. The CDR3 covers 15 residues. The CDR3 DNA sequence: TGTGCCAGCAGTAAACAGGGGGGAACGGGAGAGACCCAGTACTTC. Translated: CASSKQGGTGETQYF.

A few counts support this clone. The rearrangement uses TRBV15 and TRBJ2-5; 9 nucleotides agree with TRBD1. With 1 base clipped from V and 4 bases from J, the junction kept 10 bases outside the gene matches. The V gene's germline CDR1 is LNHNV and CDR2 YYDKDF (reference sequence). This CDR3 has 17 residues. DNA for the CDR3: TGTGCCACCAGCAGAGGGGGGACAGGGCAAACCCGAGAGACCCAGTACTTC. Translated: CATSRGGTGQTRETQYF.

This chain connects TRBV7-9 to TRBJ2-2, with D possibly TRBD1 on 7 matching bases. V lost 5 bases and J lost 2, with 12 bases in between. Germline V gives CDR1 SEHNR, CDR2 FQNEAQ (reference sequence). This CDR3 contains 15 residues. CDR3 coding DNA: TGTGCCAGCAGCGGGGGGACAGTCAACACCGGGGAGCTGTTTTTT. It codes for CASSGGTVNTGELFF.

V usage is TRBV6-4 and J usage is TRBJ2-1, with 8 bases lining up with TRBD2. V trimming: 6 bases; J trimming: 9 bases; junction bases outside the gene matches: 13. Germline assignment: CDR1 MRHNA and CDR2 SNTAGT. This CDR3 contains 15 residues. The CDR3 loop reads CASSRAGVKSSEQFF. The CDR3 bases are TGTGCCAGCAGCAGAGCGGGAGTGAAAAGTAGTGAGCAGTTCTTC.

The V gene is TRBV5-1, the J gene TRBJ1-2, with D perhaps TRBD1 (6 bases). Trimming took 4 bases from V and 4 from J, leaving 17 bases between them. Germline V lookup: CDR1 SGHRS, CDR2 YFSETQ. There are 15 residues in the CDR3. The CDR3 here is CASSGRQDSRYGYTF. The CDR3 bases are TGCGCCAGCAGCGGACGACAGGATTCCCGCTATGGCTACACCTTC. Full variable domain (missing parts from reference TRBV5-1 and TRBJ1-2): KAGVTQTPRYLIKTRGQQVTLSCSPISGHRSVSWYQQTPGQGLQFLFEYFSETQRNKGNFPGRFSGRQFSNSRSEMNVSTLELGDSALYLCASSGRQDSRYGYTFGSGTRLTVV.

This chain connects TRBV5-1 to TRBJ2-2; 7 nucleotides line up with TRBD1. Germline trimming cut 6 bases from V and 3 bases from J; bases unmatched to any gene: 5. Per germline, CDR1 SGHRS and CDR2 YFSETQ. The CDR3 sequence is 14 residues long. CDR3 loop: CASNRDRYTGELFF. Here the CDR3 DNA reads TGCGCCAGCAACCGGGACAGATACACCGGGGAGCTGTTTTTT.

The chain combines TRBV6-6 with TRBJ2-1; D possibly corresponds to TRBD2 (6 bases). CDR1 is MNHNY and CDR2 is SVGAGI in the germline V gene (reference sequence). CDR3 length: 15 amino acids. V shed 5 bases and J shed 8 bases, with 19 bases lying between them. The CDR3 sequence: CASSPRAGISHEQFF. The CDR3 DNA reads as TGTGCCAGCAGTCCCCGTGCGGGAATAAGCCATGAGCAGTTCTTC.